The clone carrying this T cell receptor (beta chain) was recorded many times. The source of the sample is a study of T cell repertoires in cytomegalovirus infection. CDR1 and CDR2 from the germline V gene are MGHRA and YSYEKL. This CDR3 has 11 residues. Trimming took 5 bases from V and 15 from J, leaving 14 bases between them. TCRdb reprocessed the reads with MiXCR, giving one entry per CDR3 protein. The table has 150,000 to 200,000 distinct CDR3 sequences, roughly a fifth seen once. The sequenced sample consisted of PBMCs. The J gene is TRBJ2-4, the V gene TRBV4-1; D unclear. The receptor was isolated from a human donor in good health (CMV status not recorded). Some clones in this sample may be carry-over from other donors' samples. CDR3 DNA sequence: TGCGCCAGCAGCATAGGACCGATTTCGTACTTC. Its protein product is CASSIGPISYF.